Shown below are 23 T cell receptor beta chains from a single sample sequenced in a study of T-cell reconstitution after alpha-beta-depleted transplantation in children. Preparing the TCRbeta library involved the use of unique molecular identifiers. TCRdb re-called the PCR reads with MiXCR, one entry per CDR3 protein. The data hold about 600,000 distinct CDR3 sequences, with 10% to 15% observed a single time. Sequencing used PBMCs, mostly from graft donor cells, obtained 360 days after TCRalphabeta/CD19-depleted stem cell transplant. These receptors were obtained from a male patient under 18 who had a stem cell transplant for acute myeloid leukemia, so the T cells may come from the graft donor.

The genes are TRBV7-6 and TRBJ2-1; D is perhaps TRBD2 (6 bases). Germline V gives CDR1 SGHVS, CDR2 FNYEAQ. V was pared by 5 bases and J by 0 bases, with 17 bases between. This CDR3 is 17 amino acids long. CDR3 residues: CASSPALLAHSYNEQFF. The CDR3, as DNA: TGTGCCAGCAGCCCGGCCCTCCTAGCGCACTCCTACAATGAGCAGTTCTTC.

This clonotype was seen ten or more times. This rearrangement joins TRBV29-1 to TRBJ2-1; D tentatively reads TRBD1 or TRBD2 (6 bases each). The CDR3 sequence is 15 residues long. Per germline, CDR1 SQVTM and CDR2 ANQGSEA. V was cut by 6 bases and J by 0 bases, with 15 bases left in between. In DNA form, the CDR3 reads TGCAGCGTCCCCGGAGGGGGTGACTCCTACAATGAGCAGTTCTTC. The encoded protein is CSVPGGGDSYNEQFF.

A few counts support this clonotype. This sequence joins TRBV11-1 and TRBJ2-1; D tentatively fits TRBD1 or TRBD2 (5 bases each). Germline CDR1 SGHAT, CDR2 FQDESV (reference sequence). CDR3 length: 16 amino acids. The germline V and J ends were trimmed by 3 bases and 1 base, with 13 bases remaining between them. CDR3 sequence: CASSLRGLHSYNEQFF. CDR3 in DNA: TGTGCCAGCAGCTTGAGGGGCCTCCATTCCTACAATGAGCAGTTCTTC.

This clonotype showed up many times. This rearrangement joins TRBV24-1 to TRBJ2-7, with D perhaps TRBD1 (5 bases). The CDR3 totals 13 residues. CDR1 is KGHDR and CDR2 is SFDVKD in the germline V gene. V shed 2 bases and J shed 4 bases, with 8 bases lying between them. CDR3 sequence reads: CATSDSDRYEQYF. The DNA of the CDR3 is TGTGCCACCAGTGATTCCGACAGATACGAGCAGTACTTC.

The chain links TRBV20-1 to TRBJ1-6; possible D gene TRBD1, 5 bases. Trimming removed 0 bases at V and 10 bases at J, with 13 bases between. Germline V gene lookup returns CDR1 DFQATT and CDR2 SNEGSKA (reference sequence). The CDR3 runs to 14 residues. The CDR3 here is CSARDDRTGSPLHF. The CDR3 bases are TGCAGTGCTAGAGACGACAGAACGGGATCACCCCTCCACTTT.

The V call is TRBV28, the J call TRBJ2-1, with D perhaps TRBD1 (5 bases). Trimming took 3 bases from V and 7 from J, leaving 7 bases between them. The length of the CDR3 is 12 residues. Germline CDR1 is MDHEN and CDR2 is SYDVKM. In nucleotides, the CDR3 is TGTGCCAGCAGTTTCCAGGGTAATGAGCAGTTCTTC. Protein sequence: CASSFQGNEQFF.

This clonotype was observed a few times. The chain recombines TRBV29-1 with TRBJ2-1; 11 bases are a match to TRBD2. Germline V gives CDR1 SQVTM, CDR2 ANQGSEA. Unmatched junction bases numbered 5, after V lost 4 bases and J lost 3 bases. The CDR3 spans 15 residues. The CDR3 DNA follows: TGCAGCGTTGTGGGACTAGCGGAGTACTACAATGAGCAGTTCTTC. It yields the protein CSVVGLAEYYNEQFF.

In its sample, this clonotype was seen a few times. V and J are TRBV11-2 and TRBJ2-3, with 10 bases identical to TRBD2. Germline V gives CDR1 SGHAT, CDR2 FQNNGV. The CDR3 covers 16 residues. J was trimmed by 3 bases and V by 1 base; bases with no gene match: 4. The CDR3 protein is CASSLGAGGITDTQYF. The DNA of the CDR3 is TGTGCCAGCAGCTTAGGAGCGGGAGGGATAACAGATACGCAGTATTTT.

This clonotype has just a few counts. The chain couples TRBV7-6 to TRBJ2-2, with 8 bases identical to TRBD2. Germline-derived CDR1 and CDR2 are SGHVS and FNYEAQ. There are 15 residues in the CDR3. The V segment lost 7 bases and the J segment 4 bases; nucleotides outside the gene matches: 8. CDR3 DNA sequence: TGTGCCAGCACCTCGGGGGGGGCAAGCACCGGGGAGCTGTTTTTT. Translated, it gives CASTSGGASTGELFF.

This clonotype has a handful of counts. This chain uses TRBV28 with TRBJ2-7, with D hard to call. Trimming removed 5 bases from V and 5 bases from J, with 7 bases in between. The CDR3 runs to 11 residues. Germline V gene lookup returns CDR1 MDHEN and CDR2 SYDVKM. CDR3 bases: TGTGCCAGCAGTCTAGGCCACGAGCAGTACTTC. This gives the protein CASSLGHEQYF.

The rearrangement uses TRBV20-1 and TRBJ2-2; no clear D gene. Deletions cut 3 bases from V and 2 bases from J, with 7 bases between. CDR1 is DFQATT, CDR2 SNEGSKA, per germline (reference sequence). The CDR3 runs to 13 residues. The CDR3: CSASETNTGELFF. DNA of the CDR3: TGCAGTGCTAGCGAGACCAACACCGGGGAGCTGTTTTTT.

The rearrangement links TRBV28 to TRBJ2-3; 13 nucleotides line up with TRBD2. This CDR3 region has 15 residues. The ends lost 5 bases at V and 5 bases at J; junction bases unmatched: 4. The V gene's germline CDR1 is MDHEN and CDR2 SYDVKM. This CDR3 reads CASSRTSGSGDTQYF. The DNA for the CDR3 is TGTGCCAGCAGTCGGACTAGCGGGAGTGGAGATACGCAGTATTTT.

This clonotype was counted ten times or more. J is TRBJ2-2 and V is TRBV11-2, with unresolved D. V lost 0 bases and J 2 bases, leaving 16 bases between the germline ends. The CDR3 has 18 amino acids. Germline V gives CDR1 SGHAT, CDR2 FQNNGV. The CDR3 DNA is TGTGCCAGCAGCTTAGAAAGCATCCGGCATCTCAACACCGGGGAGCTGTTTTTT. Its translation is CASSLESIRHLNTGELFF.

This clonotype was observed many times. The CDR3 is CSAIRVTETQYF. CDR3 bases: TGCAGCGCCATACGGGTTACCGAGACCCAGTACTTC. V and J are TRBV29-1 and TRBJ2-5; D remains ambiguous. This CDR3 spans 12 amino acids. Trimming pared 7 bases from V and 5 bases from J, leaving 14 bases between. Germline CDR1 reads SQVTM; CDR2 reads ANQGSEA.

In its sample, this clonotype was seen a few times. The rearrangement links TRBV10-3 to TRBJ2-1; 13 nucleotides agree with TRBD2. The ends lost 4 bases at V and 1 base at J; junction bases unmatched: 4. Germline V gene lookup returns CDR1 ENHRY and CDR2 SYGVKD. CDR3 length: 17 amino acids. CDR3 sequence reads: CAISGGTSGVSYNEQFF. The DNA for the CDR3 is TGTGCCATCAGTGGTGGGACTAGCGGGGTATCCTACAATGAGCAGTTCTTC.

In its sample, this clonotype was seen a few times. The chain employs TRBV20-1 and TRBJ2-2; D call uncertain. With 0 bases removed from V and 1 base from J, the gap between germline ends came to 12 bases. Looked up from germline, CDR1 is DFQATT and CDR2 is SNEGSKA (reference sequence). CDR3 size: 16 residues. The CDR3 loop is CSARDPGTQNTGELFF. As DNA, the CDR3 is TGCAGTGCTAGAGACCCAGGCACCCAGAACACCGGGGAGCTGTTTTTT.

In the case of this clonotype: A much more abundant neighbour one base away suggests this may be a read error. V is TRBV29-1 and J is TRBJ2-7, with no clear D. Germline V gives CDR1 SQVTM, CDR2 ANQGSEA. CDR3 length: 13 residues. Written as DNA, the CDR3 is TGCAGCGTGACTGTGGGAACCTCCTACGAGGAGTACTTC. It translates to CSVTVGTSYEEYF.

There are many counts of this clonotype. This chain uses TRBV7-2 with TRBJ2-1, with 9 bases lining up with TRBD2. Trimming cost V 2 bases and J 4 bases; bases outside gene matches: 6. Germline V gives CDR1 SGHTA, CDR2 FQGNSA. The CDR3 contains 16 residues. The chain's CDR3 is CASSLTGSGRYNEQFF. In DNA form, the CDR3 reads TGTGCCAGCAGCTTAACTGGTAGCGGGAGATACAATGAGCAGTTCTTC.

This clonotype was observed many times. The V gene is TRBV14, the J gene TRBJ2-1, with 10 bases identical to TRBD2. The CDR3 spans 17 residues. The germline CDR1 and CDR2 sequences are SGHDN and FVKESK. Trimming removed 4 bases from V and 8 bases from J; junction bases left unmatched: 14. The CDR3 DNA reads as TGTGCCAGCAGCCCTGCCCCTCTAGCGGGAGCGTGGGATGAGCAGTTCTTC. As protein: CASSPAPLAGAWDEQFF.

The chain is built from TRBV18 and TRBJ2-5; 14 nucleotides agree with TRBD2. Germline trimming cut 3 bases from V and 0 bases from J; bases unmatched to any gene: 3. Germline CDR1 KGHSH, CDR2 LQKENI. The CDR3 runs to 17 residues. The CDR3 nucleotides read TGTGCCAGCTCACCTGGGACTAGCGGGAGCCACCAAGAGACCCAGTACTTC. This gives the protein CASSPGTSGSHQETQYF. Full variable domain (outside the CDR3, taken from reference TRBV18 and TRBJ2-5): NAGVMQNPRHLVRRRGQEARLRCSPMKGHSHVYWYRQLPEEGLKFMVYLQKENIIDESGMPKERFSAEFPKEGPSILRIQQVVRGDSAAYFCASSPGTSGSHQETQYFGPGTRLLVL.

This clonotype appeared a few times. CDR3 sequence reads: CASSPPNSQETQYF. The CDR3 DNA follows: TGTGCCAGCTCACCACCAAACAGCCAAGAGACCCAGTACTTC. V is TRBV18 and J is TRBJ2-5; no clear D. V lost 0 bases and J 1 base, leaving 6 bases between the germline ends. The CDR3 has 14 amino acids. Germline V gene data show CDR1 as KGHSH and CDR2 as LQKENI.

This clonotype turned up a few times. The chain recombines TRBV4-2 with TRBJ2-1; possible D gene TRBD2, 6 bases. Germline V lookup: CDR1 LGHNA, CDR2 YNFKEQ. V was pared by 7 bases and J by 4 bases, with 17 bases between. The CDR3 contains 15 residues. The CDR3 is CASTPGSGRYNEQFF. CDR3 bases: TGTGCCAGCACCCCTGGTAGCGGTAGGTACAATGAGCAGTTCTTC.

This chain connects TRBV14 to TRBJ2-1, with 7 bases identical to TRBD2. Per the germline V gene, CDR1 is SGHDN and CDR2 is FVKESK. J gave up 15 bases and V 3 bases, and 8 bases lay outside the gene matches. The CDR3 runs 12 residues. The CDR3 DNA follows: TGTGCCAGCAGCCACCCAGCGGGAAGGACGTTCTTC. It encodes CASSHPAGRTFF. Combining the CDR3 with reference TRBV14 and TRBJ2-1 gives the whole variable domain EAGVTQFPSHSVIEKGQTVTLRCDPISGHDNLYWYRRVMGKEIKFLLHFVKESKQDESGMPNNRFLAERTGGTYSTLKVQPAELEDSGVYFCASSHPAGRTFFGPGTRLTVL.